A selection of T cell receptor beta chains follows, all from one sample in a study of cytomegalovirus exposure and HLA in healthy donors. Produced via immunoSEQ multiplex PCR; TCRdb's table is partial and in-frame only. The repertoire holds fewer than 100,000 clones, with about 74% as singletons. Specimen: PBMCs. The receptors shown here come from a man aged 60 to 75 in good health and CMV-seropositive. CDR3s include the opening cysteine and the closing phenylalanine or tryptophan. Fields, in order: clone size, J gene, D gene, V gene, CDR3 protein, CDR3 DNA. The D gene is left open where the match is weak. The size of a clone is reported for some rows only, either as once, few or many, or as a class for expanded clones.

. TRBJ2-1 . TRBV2 CASRDRTAVDNEQFF TGTGCCAGCAGGGACAGAACAGCGGTCGACAATGAGCAGTTCTTC
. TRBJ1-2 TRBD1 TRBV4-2 CASSQETGTGSGYTF TGTGCCAGCAGCCAAGAAACCGGGACAGGGAGTGGCTACACCTTC
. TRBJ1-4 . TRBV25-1 CASSRSLSNEKLFF TGTGCCAGCAGTCGGTCTCTTTCTAATGAAAAACTGTTTTTT
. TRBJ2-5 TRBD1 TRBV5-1 CASSPGTAAGTQYF TGCGCCAGCAGCCCCGGGACAGCCGCTGGGACCCAGTACTTC
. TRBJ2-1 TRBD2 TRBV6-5 CASSSISGGVYNEQFF TGTGCCAGCAGTTCTATTAGCGGGGGGGTTTACAATGAGCAGTTCTTC
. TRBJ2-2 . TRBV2 CASSPLDFTGELFF TGTGCCAGCAGTCCCCTGGACTTCACCGGGGAGCTGTTTTTT
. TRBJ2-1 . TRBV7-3 CASSSGGLSYNEQFF TGTGCCAGCAGCTCTGGTGGGCTCTCCTACAATGAGCAGTTCTTC
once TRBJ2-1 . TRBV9 CASSVASLSSYNEQFF TGTGCCAGCAGCGTAGCTTCTCTTAGCTCCTACAATGAGCAGTTCTTC
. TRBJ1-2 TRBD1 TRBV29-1 CSVDGGTAYGYTF TGCAGCGTTGATGGCGGGACAGCCTATGGCTACACCTTC
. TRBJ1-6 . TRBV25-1 CASRTMDNSPLHF TGTGCCAGCAGAACAATGGATAATTCACCCCTCCACTTT
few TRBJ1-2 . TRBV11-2 CASSATLGLYGYTF TGTGCCAGCTCCGCCACCCTTGGACTATATGGCTACACCTTC
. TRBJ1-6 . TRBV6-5 CASGGDGLPLHF TGTGCCAGCGGGGGGGATGGGTTGCCCCTCCACTTT
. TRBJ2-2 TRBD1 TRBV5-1 CASSFRTGGPNTGELFF TGCGCCAGCAGCTTCCGCACAGGGGGGCCGAACACCGGGGAGCTGTTTTTT
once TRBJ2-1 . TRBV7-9 CSSSATWYEQFF TGTTCCAGCAGCGCGACTTGGTATGAGCAGTTCTTC
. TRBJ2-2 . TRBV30 CAWMDWLTGELFF TGTGCCTGGATGGACTGGCTCACCGGGGAGCTGTTTTTT
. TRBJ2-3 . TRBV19 CASSISRGSDTQYF TGTGCCAGTAGTATTTCCAGGGGTTCAGATACGCAGTATTTT
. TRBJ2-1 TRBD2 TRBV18 CASSSRLAGGTYNEQFF TGTGCCAGCTCATCTCGACTAGCGGGGGGAACTTACAATGAGCAGTTCTTC
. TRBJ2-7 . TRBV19 CASRRGRQYEQYF TGTGCCAGTAGACGCGGTCGACAGTACGAGCAGTACTTC
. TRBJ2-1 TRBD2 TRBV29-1 CSVGGTTQSYNEQFF TGCAGCGTTGGGGGGACTACCCAGTCCTACAATGAGCAGTTCTTC
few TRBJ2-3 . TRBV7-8 CASSLVVSGTDTQYF TGTGCCAGCAGCTTAGTGGTTAGCGGCACAGATACGCAGTATTTT
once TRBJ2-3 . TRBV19 CASSIGGKTTDTQYF TGTGCCAGTAGTATAGGAGGGAAAACAACAGATACGCAGTATTTT
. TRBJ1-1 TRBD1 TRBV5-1 CASSLDRGAAEAFF TGCGCCAGCAGCTTGGACAGGGGAGCAGCTGAAGCTTTCTTT
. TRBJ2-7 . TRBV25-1 CASSQDYPYEQYF TGTGCCAGCAGTCAAGACTACCCCTACGAGCAGTACTTC
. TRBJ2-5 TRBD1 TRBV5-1 CASSLEQGARTQYF TGCGCCAGCAGCTTGGAGCAGGGGGCTAGGACCCAGTACTTC
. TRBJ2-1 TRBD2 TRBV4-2 CASSPSGGEQFF TGTGCCAGCAGCCCCTCGGGAGGCGAGCAGTTCTTC
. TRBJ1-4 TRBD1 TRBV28 CASSNRGRANEKLFF TGTGCCAGCAGCAACAGGGGGCGGGCTAATGAAAAACTGTTTTTT
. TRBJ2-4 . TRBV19 CASSSRQGRDIQYF TGTGCCAGTAGTTCCCGCCAGGGGAGGGACATTCAGTACTTC
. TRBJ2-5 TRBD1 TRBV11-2 CASSLGRGQARQETQYF TGTGCCAGCAGCTTAGGTAGGGGACAGGCGAGACAAGAGACCCAGTACTTC
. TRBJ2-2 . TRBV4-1 CASSPGVGWELFF TGCGCCAGCAGCCCGGGAGTGGGGTGGGAGCTGTTTTTT
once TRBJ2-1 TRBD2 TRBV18 CASSPGSGGPDEQFF TGTGCCAGCTCACCAGGCAGCGGGGGGCCGGATGAGCAGTTCTTC
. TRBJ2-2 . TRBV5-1 CASSLQVRGNTGELFF TGCGCCAGCAGCTTACAGGTCCGCGGGAACACCGGGGAGCTGTTTTTT
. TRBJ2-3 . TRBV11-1 CASSRRGGPVADTQYF TGTGCCAGCAGTCGCAGGGGCGGCCCCGTCGCAGATACGCAGTATTTT
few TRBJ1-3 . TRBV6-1 CASSESPHETVGNTIYF TGTGCCAGCAGTGAATCCCCTCACGAGACAGTTGGAAACACCATATATTTT
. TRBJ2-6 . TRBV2 CASSDRRGANVLTF TGTGCCAGCAGTGACCGCAGGGGGGCCAACGTCCTGACTTTC
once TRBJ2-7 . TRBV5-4 CASSLGGGGITDEQYF TGTGCCAGCAGCTTGGGAGGGGGGGGCATTACGGACGAGCAGTACTTC
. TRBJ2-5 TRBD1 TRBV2 CASSTRQGGETQYF TGTGCCAGCAGCACCCGACAGGGGGGAGAGACCCAGTACTTC
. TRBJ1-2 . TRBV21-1 CASSKDRSLAANYGYTF TGTGCCAGCAGCAAAGACAGGTCCTTAGCCGCTAACTATGGCTACACCTTC
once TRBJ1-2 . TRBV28 CASRPTGRDGYTF TGTGCCAGCAGACCTACAGGGAGGGATGGCTACACCTTC
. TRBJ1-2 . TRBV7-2 CASSPYSGEGYTF TGTGCCAGCAGCCCCTATTCGGGGGAAGGCTACACCTTC
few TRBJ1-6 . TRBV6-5 CASSYDKSFDLHF TGTGCCAGCAGTTACGACAAGAGTTTCGATTTGCACTTT
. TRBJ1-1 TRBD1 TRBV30 CAWKQGVSAFF TGTGCCTGGAAGCAGGGGGTATCAGCTTTCTTT
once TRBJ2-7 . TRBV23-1 CASSQLRPRLFYEQYF TGCGCCAGCAGTCAATTACGTCCCCGACTATTCTACGAGCAGTACTTC
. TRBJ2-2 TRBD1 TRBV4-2 CASGEGARTGELFF TGTGCCAGTGGAGAGGGGGCAAGGACCGGGGAGCTGTTTTTT
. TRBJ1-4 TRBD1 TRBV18 CASSLLGTGTNEKLFF TGTGCCAGCTCACTACTTGGGACAGGAACTAATGAAAAACTGTTTTTT
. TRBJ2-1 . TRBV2 CASKVQGYEQFF TGTGCCAGCAAAGTACAGGGCTATGAGCAGTTCTTC
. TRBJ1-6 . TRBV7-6 CASSPGGYNSPLHF TGTGCCAGCAGCCCGGGGGGCTATAATTCACCCCTCCACTTT
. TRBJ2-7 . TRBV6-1 CASRIGQPYEQYF TGTGCCAGCAGAATTGGACAGCCCTACGAGCAGTACTTC
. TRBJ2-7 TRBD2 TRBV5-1 CASSREGGTSYEQYF TGCGCCAGCAGCAGGGAGGGAGGGACCTCCTACGAGCAGTACTTC
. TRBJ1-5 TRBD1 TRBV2 CASTPTGGNQPQHF TGTGCCAGCACTCCAACAGGGGGCAATCAGCCCCAGCATTTT
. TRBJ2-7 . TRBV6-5 CASTPGGAYEQYF TGTGCCAGCACCCCGGGCGGGGCCTACGAGCAGTACTTC
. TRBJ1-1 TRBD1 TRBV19 CASSMGTGEAFF TGTGCCAGTAGTATGGGGACAGGGGAAGCTTTCTTT
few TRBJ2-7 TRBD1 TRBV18 CASSPGQGSYEQYF TGTGCCAGCTCACCGGGACAGGGTTCCTACGAGCAGTACTTC
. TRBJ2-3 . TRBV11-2 CASSLPVLPSTDTQYF TGTGCCAGCAGCTTACCCGTCCTCCCTAGCACAGATACGCAGTATTTT